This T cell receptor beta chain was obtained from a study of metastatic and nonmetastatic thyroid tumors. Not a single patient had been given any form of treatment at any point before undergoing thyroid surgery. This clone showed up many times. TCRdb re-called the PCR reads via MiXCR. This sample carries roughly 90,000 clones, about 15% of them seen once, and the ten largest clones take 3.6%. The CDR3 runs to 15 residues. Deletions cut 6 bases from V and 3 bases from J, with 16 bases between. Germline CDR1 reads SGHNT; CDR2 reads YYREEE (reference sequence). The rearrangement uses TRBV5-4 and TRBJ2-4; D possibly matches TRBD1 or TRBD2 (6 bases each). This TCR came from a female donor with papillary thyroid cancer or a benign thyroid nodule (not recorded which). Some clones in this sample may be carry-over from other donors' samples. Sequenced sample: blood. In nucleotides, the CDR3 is TGTGCCAGCACCCAATGGGGGGCGGTCAAAAACATTCAGTACTTC. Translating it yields CASTQWGAVKNIQYF.